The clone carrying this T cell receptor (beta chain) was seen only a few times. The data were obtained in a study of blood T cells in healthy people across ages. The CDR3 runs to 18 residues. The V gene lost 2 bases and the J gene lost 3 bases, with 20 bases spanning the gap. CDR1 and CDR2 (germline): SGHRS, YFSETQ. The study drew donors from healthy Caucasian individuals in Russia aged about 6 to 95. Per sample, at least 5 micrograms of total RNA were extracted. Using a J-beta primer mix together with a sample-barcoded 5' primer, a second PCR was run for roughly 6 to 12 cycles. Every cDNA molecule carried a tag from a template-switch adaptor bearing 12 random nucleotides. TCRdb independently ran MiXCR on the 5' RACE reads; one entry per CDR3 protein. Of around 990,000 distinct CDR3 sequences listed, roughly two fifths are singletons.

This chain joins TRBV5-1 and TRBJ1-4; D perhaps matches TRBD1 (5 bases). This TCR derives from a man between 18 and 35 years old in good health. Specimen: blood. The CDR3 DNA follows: TGCGCCAGCAGCTTAAGGGACCTGGGGCGAACGGCTAATGAAAAACTGTTTTTT. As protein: CASSLRDLGRTANEKLFF. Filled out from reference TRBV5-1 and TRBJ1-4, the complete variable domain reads KAGVTQTPRYLIKTRGQQVTLSCSPISGHRSVSWYQQTPGQGLQFLFEYFSETQRNKGNFPGRFSGRQFSNSRSEMNVSTLELGDSALYLCASSLRDLGRTANEKLFFGSGTQLSVL.